A selection of T cell receptor beta chains follows, all from one sample in a study of early T cells in non-severe SARS-CoV-2 infection. TCRdb redid the calling of the 5' RACE reads with MiXCR, one entry per CDR3 protein. The profile shows tens of thousands of distinct CDR3 sequences, about 11% of them singletons. The specimen was whole blood, collected at baseline. The receptors here all came from an adult who was a healthcare worker with PCR-confirmed SARS-CoV-2 infection or an uninfected control (not recorded which). Both conserved end residues are part of each CDR3. Fields, in order: J gene, D gene, V gene, clone size, CDR3 DNA, CDR3 protein. The D gene is left open where the match is weak. The size of a clone is reported for some rows only, either as once, few or many, or as a class for expanded clones.

>TRBJ1-1|.|TRBV5-1|few
TGCGCCAGCAGCTCCGAATTTCGCACTGAAGCTTTCTTT
CASSSEFRTEAFF
>TRBJ1-2|.|TRBV20-1|few
TGCAGTGCTCTTAACAGCAACAGCCGGCCTCTATTTATATATGGCTACACCTTC
CSALNSNSRPLFIYGYTF
>TRBJ2-5|TRBD1|TRBV29-1|few
TGCAGCGGGACCGGGACAGCGCAAGAGACCCAGTACTTC
CSGTGTAQETQYF
>TRBJ1-3|.|TRBV7-6|many
TGTGCCAGCAGCGGAGGCGGGACAAAAGGAAACACCATATATTTT
CASSGGGTKGNTIYF
>TRBJ2-7|.|TRBV14|.
TGTGCCAGCAGCCAAAGGCGCTCCTACGAGCAGTACTTC
CASSQRRSYEQYF
>TRBJ2-5|.|TRBV6-2/TRBV6-3|.
TGTGCCAGCAGTTCCCCCGGGACGCGGGAGACCCAGTACTTC
CASSSPGTRETQYF
>TRBJ1-6|.|TRBV7-8|.
TGTGCCAGCAGCTTAACGAGCGCTACTTCACCCCTCCACTTT
CASSLTSATSPLHF
>TRBJ2-1|.|TRBV27|few
TGTGCCAGCAGTTTCTCCGGCTTTAACAATGAGCAGTTCTTC
CASSFSGFNNEQFF
>TRBJ1-4|.|TRBV7-6|many
TGTGCCAGCAGCTTCCGGGGCCGAGAAGCTAATGAAAAACTGTTTTTT
CASSFRGREANEKLFF
>TRBJ1-1|.|TRBV5-4|many
TGTGCCAGCAGCTTGCACCCCGAGGGGAACACTGAAGCTTTCTTT
CASSLHPEGNTEAFF
>TRBJ1-2|.|TRBV12-3/TRBV12-4|.
TGTGCCAGCGGAAAAGTGGGGAACTATGGCTACACCTTC
CASGKVGNYGYTF
>TRBJ1-1|.|TRBV27|.
TGTGCCAGCAGTTTAGGACTGACGAACACTGAAGCTTTCTTT
CASSLGLTNTEAFF
>TRBJ1-6|TRBD1|TRBV6-5|.
TGTGCCAGCAGTGGTCGGACAGGGAACAATTCACCCCTCCACTTT
CASSGRTGNNSPLHF
>TRBJ2-3|TRBD1|TRBV2|.
TGTGCCAGCAGTGGGGCAGGGGGCGTATACGGCACAGATACGCAGTATTTT
CASSGAGGVYGTDTQYF
>TRBJ2-3|.|TRBV5-1|few
TGCGCCAGCAGCTTGGGTGGCGGGAAAAGCACAGATACGCAGTATTTT
CASSLGGGKSTDTQYF
>TRBJ1-4|.|TRBV7-8|.
TGTGCCAGGAGCCCGAGTGGGCGCCCAGAAAAACTGTTTTTT
CARSPSGRPEKLFF
>TRBJ1-1|TRBD1|TRBV5-1|many
TGCGCCAGCAGCGTCACGGGACAGGGGGCTTTGAACACTGAAGCTTTCTTT
CASSVTGQGALNTEAFF